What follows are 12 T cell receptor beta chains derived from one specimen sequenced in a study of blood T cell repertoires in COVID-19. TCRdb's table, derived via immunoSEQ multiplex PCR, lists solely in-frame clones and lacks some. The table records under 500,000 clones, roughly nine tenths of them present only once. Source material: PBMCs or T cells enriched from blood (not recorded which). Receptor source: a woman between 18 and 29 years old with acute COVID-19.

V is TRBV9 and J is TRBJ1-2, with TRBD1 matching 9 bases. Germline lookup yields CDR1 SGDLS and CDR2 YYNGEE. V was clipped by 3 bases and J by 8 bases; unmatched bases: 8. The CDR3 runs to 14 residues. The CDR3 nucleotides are TGTGCCAGCAGCGCGGGGGACAGGGAGCACGGCTACACCTTC. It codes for CASSAGDREHGYTF. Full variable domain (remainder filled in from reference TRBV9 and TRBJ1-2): DSGVTQTPKHLITATGQRVTLRCSPRSGDLSVYWYQQSLDQGLQFLIQYYNGEERAKGNILERFSAQQFPDLHSELNLSSLELGDSALYFCASSAGDREHGYTFGSGTRLTVV.

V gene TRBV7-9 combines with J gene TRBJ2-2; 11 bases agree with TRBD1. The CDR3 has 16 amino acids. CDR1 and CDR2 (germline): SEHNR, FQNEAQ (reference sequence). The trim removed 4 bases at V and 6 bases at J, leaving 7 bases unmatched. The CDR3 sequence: CASSSAPGQGAGELFF. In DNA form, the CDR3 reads TGTGCCAGCAGCTCAGCACCGGGACAGGGGGCCGGGGAGCTGTTTTTT.

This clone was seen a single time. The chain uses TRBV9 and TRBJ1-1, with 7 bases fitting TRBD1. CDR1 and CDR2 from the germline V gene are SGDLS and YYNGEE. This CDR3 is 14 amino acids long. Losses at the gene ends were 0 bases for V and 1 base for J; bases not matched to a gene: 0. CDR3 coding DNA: TGTGCCAGCAGCGTAGGGGACAGGAACACTGAAGCTTTCTTT. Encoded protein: CASSVGDRNTEAFF.

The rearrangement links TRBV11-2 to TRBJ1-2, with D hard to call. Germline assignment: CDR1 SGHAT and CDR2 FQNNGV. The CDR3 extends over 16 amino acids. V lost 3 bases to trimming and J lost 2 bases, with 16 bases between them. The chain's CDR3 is CASSFALGRQNYGYTF. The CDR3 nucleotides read TGTGCCAGCAGCTTCGCCCTAGGGAGGCAGAACTATGGCTACACCTTC.

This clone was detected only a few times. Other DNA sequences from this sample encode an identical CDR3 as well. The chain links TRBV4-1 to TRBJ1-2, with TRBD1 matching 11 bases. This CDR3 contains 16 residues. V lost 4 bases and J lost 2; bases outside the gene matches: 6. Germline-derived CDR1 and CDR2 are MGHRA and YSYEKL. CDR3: CASSLRGTGGNYGYTF. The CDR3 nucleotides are TGCGCCAGCAGCCTTCGAGGGACAGGGGGGAACTATGGCTACACCTTC.

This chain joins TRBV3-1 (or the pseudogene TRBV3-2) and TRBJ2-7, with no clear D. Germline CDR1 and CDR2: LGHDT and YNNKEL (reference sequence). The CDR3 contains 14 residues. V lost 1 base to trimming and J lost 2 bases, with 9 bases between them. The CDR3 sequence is CASSQVPQTYEQYF. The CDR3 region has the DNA TGTGCCAGCAGCCAAGTACCGCAGACCTACGAGCAGTACTTC.

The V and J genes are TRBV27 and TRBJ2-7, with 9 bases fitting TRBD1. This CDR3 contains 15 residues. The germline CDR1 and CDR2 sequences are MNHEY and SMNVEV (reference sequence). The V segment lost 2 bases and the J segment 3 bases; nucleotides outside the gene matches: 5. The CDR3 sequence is CASSLPGQGFYEQYF. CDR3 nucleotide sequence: TGTGCCAGCAGTTTACCGGGACAGGGTTTCTACGAGCAGTACTTC.

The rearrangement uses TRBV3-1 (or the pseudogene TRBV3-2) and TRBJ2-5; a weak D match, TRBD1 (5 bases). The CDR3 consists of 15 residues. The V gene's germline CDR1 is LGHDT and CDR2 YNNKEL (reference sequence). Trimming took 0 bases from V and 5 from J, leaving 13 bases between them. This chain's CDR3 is CASSQDLWGAETQYF. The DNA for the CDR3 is TGTGCCAGCAGCCAAGATTTGTGGGGCGCGGAGACCCAGTACTTC.

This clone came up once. CDR3 region: CASSLERIHGDMNTEAFF. CDR3 nucleotides: TGTGCCAGCAGCTTAGAGAGGATCCACGGGGACATGAACACTGAAGCTTTCTTT. The chain combines TRBV11-2 with TRBJ1-1, with a tentative D call TRBD1 (6 bases). The CDR3 is made up of 18 amino acids. The V end lost 0 bases, the J end lost 0 bases, and 17 bases lay between the germline ends. The germline gives CDR1 SGHAT, CDR2 FQNNGV.

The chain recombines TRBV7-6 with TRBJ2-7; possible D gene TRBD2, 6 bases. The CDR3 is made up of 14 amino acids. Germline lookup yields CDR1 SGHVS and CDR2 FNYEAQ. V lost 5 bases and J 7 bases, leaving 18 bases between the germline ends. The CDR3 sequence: CASSPRDSNTEQYF. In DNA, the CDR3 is TGTGCCAGCAGCCCTCGGGACTCCAATACAGAGCAGTACTTC.

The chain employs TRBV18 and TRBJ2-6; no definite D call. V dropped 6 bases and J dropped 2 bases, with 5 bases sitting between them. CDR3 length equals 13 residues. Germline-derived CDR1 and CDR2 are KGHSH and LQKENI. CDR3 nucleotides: TGTGCCAGCTCTCCTCCTGGGGCCAACGTCCTGACTTTC. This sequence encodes CASSPPGANVLTF.

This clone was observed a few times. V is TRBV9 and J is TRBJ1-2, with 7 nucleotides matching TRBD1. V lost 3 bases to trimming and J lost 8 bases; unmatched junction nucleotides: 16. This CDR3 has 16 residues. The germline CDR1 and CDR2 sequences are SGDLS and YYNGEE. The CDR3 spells CASSAQTGNRLGGYTF. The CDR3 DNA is TGTGCCAGCAGCGCTCAGACAGGGAACAGGCTAGGAGGCTACACCTTC. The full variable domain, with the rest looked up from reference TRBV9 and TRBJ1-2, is DSGVTQTPKHLITATGQRVTLRCSPRSGDLSVYWYQQSLDQGLQFLIQYYNGEERAKGNILERFSAQQFPDLHSELNLSSLELGDSALYFCASSAQTGNRLGGYTFGSGTRLTVV.